What follows is one TCR beta chain and its context. Its antigen target is currently unknown. Within one base of it there is no much larger clone, and no base qualities were kept. Other DNA sequences in this sample translate to the same CDR3. A second Seattle source provided samples from volunteer blood donors who had recovered from COVID-19. Collaborating institutions collected whole blood in K2EDTA tubes following their own protocols. Collaborator samples were shipped for TCRbeta analysis as frozen whole blood, isolated PBMCs, or DNA extracted from either sample type. TCRbeta CDR3 regions were amplified from genomic DNA using the immunoSEQ Assay, a bias-controlled multiplex PCR. In the paper's pipeline: Nucleated cell counts per sample were estimated from amplification of reference gene primers within the assay. To quantify the absolute abundance of each unique TCRbeta CDR3 rearrangement, sequence reads were collapsed and filtered. For each sample, productive Simpson clonality was calculated by taking the square root of Simpson's diversity index across productive rearrangements. TCRdb provides this immuneACCESS table in a form limited to in-frame rearrangements. Some clones are lacking; in checked studies, under half of them reflect an unresolved V gene, and why the rest are absent is not known. V and J calls and clone size follow that table, whereas D and trimming were derived from the DNA. The sample contains roughly 230,000 clones, 89% of them found a single time. The ten largest make up roughly 5% of the sample.

This sample was taken from a study of blood T cell repertoires in COVID-19 (dated by TCRdb to the early 2020s). The study in broad terms: Collaborator samples came from the United States, Italy and Spain and covered acute and convalescent phases of COVID-19. Sample metadata almost always included a de-identified subject ID, COVID-19 status, age in years and sex. The samples were drawn from two sources: the first 160 participants of the ongoing ImmuneRACE study, and 1,000 to 1,500 subjects contributed by 6 global collaborators. Subjects who had been exposed to COVID-19, were actively infected with it, or had recovered from it provided the deeply sampled blood TCRbeta repertoires that made up the dataset. The repertoires were made available in a free public database intended to serve as a resource for research on the immune response to SARS-CoV-2. HLA class I and class II types, where available, came from metadata supplied by the sample provider rather than from assay-based typing. The material from the prospective study consisted of cDNA or gDNA derived from T cells, B-cell-depleted T cells, or PBMCs.

CDR1 KGHSH and CDR2 LQKENI were looked up in the germline V gene. The CDR3 runs 14 amino acids, cysteine and phenylalanine included. Only the CDR3 portion is preserved as DNA: 42 bases, with reading frame beginning at the first base. V is cut by 3 bases and J by 0 bases, and the space between the germline ends is 7 bases. Here is what the overall study found, with its caveats: How much clinical and demographic metadata was included differed by source and by participant, and the metadata was provided uncurated.

The TCR was taken from a middle-aged woman who had recovered from COVID-19. Input material: peripheral blood. The V and J genes are TRBV18 and TRBJ2-3; TRBD2 might be the D gene, on 5 matching bases. Here is the DNA: TGTGCCAGCTCACCCCCGGGAAGCACAGATACGCAGTATTTT. It specifies CASSPPGSTDTQYF.